These 15 T cell receptor beta chains came from one sample sequenced in a study of blood T cell repertoires in COVID-19. TCRdb keeps only in-frame clones here, not all; method: immunoSEQ multiplex PCR. The table shows under 65,000 clones, with about 79% occurring only once. Sequencing input: peripheral blood. These receptors came from a woman aged 55-69 years with acute or convalescent COVID-19.

The chain uses TRBV7-6 and TRBJ2-3; the match to TRBD2 covers 11 bases. Germline V gives CDR1 SGHVS, CDR2 FNYEAQ. The CDR3 spans 15 residues. Germline trimming cut 5 bases from V and 4 bases from J; bases unmatched to any gene: 5. The CDR3 DNA follows: TGTGCCAGCAGCACCTCGACTAGCGGGGCAGATACGCAGTATTTT. As protein: CASSTSTSGADTQYF. The full variable domain, in which reference TRBV7-6 and TRBJ2-3 provide the parts outside the CDR3, is GAGVSQSPRYKVTKRGQDVALRCDPISGHVSLYWYRQALGQGPEFLTYFNYEAQQDKSGLPNDRFSAERPEGSISTLTIQRTEQRDSAMYRCASSTSTSGADTQYFGPGTRLTVL.

This sequence joins TRBV18 and TRBJ1-6; 10 bases are a match to TRBD1. The CDR3 totals 14 residues. Germline V lookup: CDR1 KGHSH, CDR2 LQKENI. V trimming: 4 bases; J trimming: 8 bases; junction bases outside the gene matches: 2. The CDR3 region is CASSLGTGDSPLHF. The CDR3 DNA sequence: TGTGCCAGCTCACTTGGGACAGGGGATTCACCCCTCCACTTT.

This clone was picked up one time. V usage is TRBV2 and J usage is TRBJ2-4; 9 bases line up with TRBD1. Trimming at V came to 8 bases and at J to 4 bases, leaving 9 bases not matched to a gene. The CDR3 spans 15 residues. Germline values: CDR1 SNHLY, CDR2 FYNNEI. CDR3 nucleotide sequence: TGTGCCAGCTCGACTCCGGGACAGGGTAAAAACATTCAGTACTTC. Translating it yields CASSTPGQGKNIQYF.

This clone came up a few times. The V call is TRBV15, the J call TRBJ1-2, with 7 bases lining up with TRBD1. Germline V gene data show CDR1 as LNHNV and CDR2 as YYDKDF (reference sequence). CDR3 length equals 15 residues. The ends lost 3 bases at V and 4 bases at J; junction bases unmatched: 8. CDR3 in DNA: TGTGCCACCAGCAGGGAAACGGGACAGATCTATGGCTACACCTTC. This gives the protein CATSRETGQIYGYTF.

This clone was counted a single time. The chain has TRBV5-6 and TRBJ1-2; TRBD1 matches 7 bases. Per the germline V gene, CDR1 is SGHDT and CDR2 is YYEEEE. The length of the CDR3 is 14 residues. With 3 bases clipped from V and 3 bases from J, the junction kept 5 bases outside the gene matches. The CDR3 loop is CASSSPGQYYGYTF. In nucleotides, the CDR3 is TGTGCCAGCAGCTCACCGGGACAGTACTATGGCTACACCTTC.

The DNA of the CDR3 is TGTGCCAGCAGCCCCGGTTATGGGGCATATAGCAATCAGCCCCAGCATTTT. The encoded protein is CASSPGYGAYSNQPQHF. The chain is built from TRBV27 and TRBJ1-5, with D perhaps matching TRBD1 (5 bases). This CDR3 comprises 17 residues. Trimming took 6 bases from V and 0 from J, leaving 18 bases between them. The germline gives CDR1 MNHEY, CDR2 SMNVEV (reference sequence).

The J gene is TRBJ1-3, the V gene TRBV11-2; 7 nucleotides line up with TRBD1. In germline, CDR1 is SGHAT, CDR2 FQNNGV. The V gene end was trimmed by 5 bases and the J gene end by 3 bases; junction bases not matched to a gene: 10. The CDR3 is 16 amino acids. The CDR3: CASSLPGGVSGNTIYF. The CDR3, as DNA: TGTGCCAGCAGCCTACCAGGGGGAGTGAGTGGAAACACCATATATTTT.

V and J are TRBV9 and TRBJ1-4, with 7 bases that match TRBD1. The CDR3 is 15 amino acids. After removal of 2 bases from V and 5 bases from J, the junction contained 6 bases not matched to a gene. Germline CDR1 and CDR2: SGDLS and YYNGEE. CDR3 DNA sequence: TGTGCCAGCAGCGTTACGACAGGGATCAATGAAAAACTGTTTTTT. Residues: CASSVTTGINEKLFF.

The genes are TRBV6-1 and TRBJ1-5; D uncertain. The CDR3 has 13 amino acids. Per the germline V gene, CDR1 is MNHNS and CDR2 is SASEGT. V dropped 3 bases and J dropped 9 bases, with 12 bases sitting between them. The CDR3: CASSEGTVTPQHF. The CDR3 DNA reads as TGTGCCAGCAGTGAGGGCACAGTGACGCCCCAGCATTTT.

The chain recombines TRBV19 with TRBJ1-1; D call uncertain. The CDR3 runs to 13 residues. Per the germline V gene, CDR1 is LNHDA and CDR2 is SQIVND (reference sequence). Trimming cost V 6 bases and J 0 bases, with 8 bases left between them. The CDR3 nucleotides read TGTGCCAGTAGGGTGACATTGAACACTGAAGCTTTCTTT. It codes for CASRVTLNTEAFF.

The chain links TRBV7-3 to TRBJ2-5; the D gene is possibly TRBD2 (7 bases). The CDR3 is 13 residues long. Germline V gene data show CDR1 as SGHTA and CDR2 as FQGTGA. Trimming took off 4 bases at V and 5 bases at J, with 11 bases between the two ends. The CDR3 loop reads CASSSQGGETQYF. In DNA form, the CDR3 reads TGTGCCAGCAGCTCACAGGGAGGGGAGACCCAGTACTTC.

This sequence joins TRBV5-6 and TRBJ2-3; possible D gene TRBD2, 6 bases. The germline V gene encodes CDR1 SGHDT and CDR2 YYEEEE. V was trimmed by 1 base and J by 4 bases, leaving 22 bases between them. The CDR3 is made up of 18 amino acids. The CDR3 sequence is CASSLFGGYFSGADTQYF. CDR3 bases: TGTGCCAGCAGCTTGTTTGGGGGGTACTTCTCTGGAGCAGATACGCAGTATTTT. The full variable domain, completed using reference TRBV5-6 and TRBJ2-3, is DAGVTQSPTHLIKTRGQQVTLRCSPKSGHDTVSWYQQALGQGPQFIFQYYEEEERQRGNFPDRFSGHQFPNYSSELNVNALLLGDSALYLCASSLFGGYFSGADTQYFGPGTRLTVL.

This sequence joins TRBV3-1 (or the pseudogene TRBV3-2) and TRBJ2-3, with TRBD2 as a possible D gene (6 bases). The germline CDR1 and CDR2 sequences are LGHDT and YNNKEL (reference sequence). V dropped 6 bases and J dropped 0 bases, with 13 bases sitting between them. The CDR3 covers 15 residues. CDR3 bases: TGTGCCAGCAGTAGCGGAACTCTCAGCACAGATACGCAGTATTTT. This encodes CASSSGTLSTDTQYF.

The rearrangement uses TRBV7-9 and TRBJ1-1, with D possibly matching TRBD1 (6 bases). Germline CDR1 SEHNR, CDR2 FQNEAQ (reference sequence). V lost 1 base and J 4 bases, leaving 13 bases between the germline ends. The length of the CDR3 is 15 residues. Written as DNA, the CDR3 is TGTGCCAGCAGCTTAGGGGCCCAGGGGATCACTGAAGCTTTCTTT. It is translated as CASSLGAQGITEAFF.

The J gene is TRBJ1-1, the V gene TRBV7-9; D perhaps matches TRBD1 (6 bases). The V gene's germline CDR1 is SEHNR and CDR2 FQNEAQ (reference sequence). CDR3 size: 15 residues. V was clipped by 1 base and J by 6 bases, with 15 bases between them. The chain's CDR3 is CASSLGRGALAEAFF. The CDR3 bases are TGTGCCAGCAGCTTAGGTCGGGGGGCTCTCGCTGAAGCTTTCTTT.